Each of the 27 T cell receptor beta chains below was sequenced from the same sample in a study of regulatory T cells in long-lasting Graves disease. TCR beta libraries were built with iRepertoire HTBI primers and Arm-PCR of CDR3 regions. TCRdb re-called the multiplex PCR reads through MiXCR, storing one row per CDR3 protein. The sample includes 350,000 to 400,000 distinct CDR3 sequences, roughly a sixth of them seen just once. Time point: newly diagnosed GD, antithyroid drugs for less than 3 months. Generation of the TCR library employed RNA extracted from PBMCs. The sequences come from peripheral blood mononuclear cells (PBMCs), collected at new diagnosis, from a patient treated with antithyroid drugs. The receptors come from a female donor with Graves disease.

This clonotype was detected many times. The chain is built from TRBV11-2 and TRBJ1-4; D ambiguous. Trimming took off 5 bases at V and 0 bases at J, with 10 bases between the two ends. The V gene's germline CDR1 is SGHAT and CDR2 FQNNGV. The CDR3 contains 15 residues. The CDR3 DNA reads as TGTGCCAGCAGCACCCGACCGGCAACTAATGAAAAACTGTTTTTT. Protein: CASSTRPATNEKLFF.

The chain has TRBV6-2 or TRBV6-3 and TRBJ1-1; TRBD1 agrees at 11 bases. The CDR3 contains 17 residues. Germline V gives CDR1 MNHEY, CDR2 SVGEGT. The ends lost 3 bases at V and 3 bases at J; junction bases unmatched: 9. In nucleotides, the CDR3 is TGTGCCAGCAGTTATTATGGACAGGGGGCAATGGACACTGAAGCTTTCTTT. Protein product: CASSYYGQGAMDTEAFF.

In its sample, this clonotype was seen a few times. V and J are TRBV5-6 and TRBJ1-1; D remains ambiguous. The CDR3 runs to 15 residues. CDR1 and CDR2 from the germline V gene are SGHDT and YYEEEE. Trimming took 1 base from V and 1 from J, leaving 11 bases between them. The chain's CDR3 is CASSLFTLGNTEAFF. The CDR3 DNA reads TGTGCCAGCAGCTTGTTTACCTTAGGGAACACTGAAGCTTTCTTT.

This clonotype has a count of ten or more. The chain recombines TRBV29-1 with TRBJ2-3; D is perhaps TRBD1 or TRBD2 (5 bases each). The CDR3 spans 16 residues. Germline loops: CDR1 SQVTM, CDR2 ANQGSEA. V was cut by 4 bases and J by 4 bases, with 21 bases left in between. In DNA form, the CDR3 reads TGCAGCGTTGTACGAGGTGGTAACAGGACTCCAGATACGCAGTATTTT. It yields the protein CSVVRGGNRTPDTQYF.

Notes on this clonotype: This likely traces to a read error, being one base from a far larger clone. The V and J genes are TRBV11-1 and TRBJ1-2; D not resolved. Germline CDR1 and CDR2: SGHAT and FQDESV (reference sequence). The CDR3 is 15 amino acids. With 6 bases removed from V and 9 bases from J, the gap between germline ends came to 23 bases. Here the CDR3 reads CASRPASKTAHCYTF. In nucleotides, the CDR3 is TGTGCCAGCAGACCCGCATCAAAGACGGCGCATTGCTACACCTTC.

This clonotype has ten or more counts. The chain links TRBV7-2 to TRBJ2-5, with unresolved D. The CDR3 totals 16 residues. Trimming shortened V by 0 bases and J by 5 bases, and 16 bases separated the two germline ends. Germline lookup yields CDR1 SGHTA and CDR2 FQGNSA. The CDR3 DNA sequence: TGTGCCAGCAGCTTAGCCTCCTCCCTAGTCTGGGAGACCCAGTACTTC. Amino acid sequence: CASSLASSLVWETQYF.

The chain uses TRBV10-2 and TRBJ2-1; tentatively, D is TRBD1 (7 bases). The CDR3 is 14 amino acids. V lost 9 bases and J 8 bases, leaving 20 bases between the germline ends. Per the germline V gene, CDR1 is WSHSY and CDR2 is SAAADI. CDR3 region: CASSAGQFHHEQFF. DNA for the CDR3: TGCGCCAGTTCCGCGGGACAGTTCCACCATGAGCAGTTCTTC.

The sample holds many counts of this clonotype. The genes are TRBV12-3 or TRBV12-4 and TRBJ2-3; no definite D call. This CDR3 has 11 amino acids. Trimming removed 1 base from V and 6 bases from J, with 2 bases in between. Here the CDR3 reads CASSLVDTQYF. In nucleotides, the CDR3 is TGTGCCAGCAGTTTAGTTGATACGCAGTATTTT.

This clonotype occurred many times. This chain connects TRBV6-2 or TRBV6-3 to TRBJ1-1; D gene unclear. Trimming stripped 6 bases from V and 10 bases from J, with 24 bases between. Germline V lookup: CDR1 MNHEY, CDR2 SVGEGT. This CDR3 is 15 amino acids long. The CDR3 DNA reads as TGTGCCAGCAGCTACGTCAGACCAGCGACTTTTCCAGCTTTCTTT. This codes for CASSYVRPATFPAFF.

This rearrangement joins TRBV13 to TRBJ2-3; 11 bases match TRBD2. Per the germline V gene, CDR1 is PRHDT and CDR2 is FYEKMQ (reference sequence). The CDR3 has 16 amino acids. Losses at the gene ends were 5 bases for V and 6 bases for J; bases not matched to a gene: 10. DNA for the CDR3: TGTGCCAGCAGCCCGCGCCTGACTAGCGGGGCTGATACGCAGTATTTT. Translated: CASSPRLTSGADTQYF.

This clonotype showed up many times. This CDR3 is CASSQGITGEVRGYTF. In nucleotides, the CDR3 is TGTGCCAGCAGCCAAGGTATCACAGGGGAGGTTCGGGGCTACACCTTC. V usage is TRBV3-1 and J usage is TRBJ1-2; 7 bases match TRBD1. The length of the CDR3 is 16 residues. After removal of 1 base from V and 8 bases from J, the junction contained 13 bases not matched to a gene. Germline V gene lookup returns CDR1 LGHDT and CDR2 YNNKEL (reference sequence).

The sample holds many counts of this clonotype. J is TRBJ1-2 and V is TRBV11-2; the D is unclear. This CDR3 has 13 residues. Germline lookup yields CDR1 SGHAT and CDR2 FQNNGV. V dropped 1 base and J dropped 6 bases, with 9 bases sitting between them. In nucleotides, the CDR3 is TGTGCCAGCAGCTTAGTGTGGAACCATGGCTACACCTTC. This sequence encodes CASSLVWNHGYTF.

This clonotype was recorded many times. This chain links TRBV27 with TRBJ2-1, with D perhaps matching TRBD1 (8 bases). CDR1 is MNHEY and CDR2 is SMNVEV in the germline V gene (reference sequence). The CDR3 is 16 amino acids. The ends were cut back, 5 bases at V and 4 bases at J, with 18 bases in the middle. The DNA of the CDR3 is TGTGCCAGCAGTCCCCCTAACAGGGGGGGTTACAATGAGCAGTTCTTC. It specifies CASSPPNRGGYNEQFF.

In its sample, this clonotype was seen a few times. CDR3 sequence reads: CASSPRGTAKNIQYF. Here the CDR3 DNA reads TGTGCCAGCAGCCCCCGCGGGACAGCCAAAAACATTCAGTACTTC. V and J are TRBV9 and TRBJ2-4, with a weak D call TRBD2 (6 bases). Germline V gives CDR1 SGDLS, CDR2 YYNGEE. Trimming pared 4 bases from V and 0 bases from J, leaving 11 bases between. The CDR3 is 15 amino acids.

The rearrangement joins TRBV20-1 to TRBJ2-1; D might be TRBD1 or TRBD2, each matching 5 bases. Germline CDR1 is DFQATT and CDR2 is SNEGSKA (reference sequence). The CDR3 consists of 15 residues. V gave up 6 bases and J gave up 7 bases, with 22 bases separating them. The chain's CDR3 is CSAGSVGVNRNEQFF. The CDR3 nucleotides read TGCAGTGCGGGAAGCGTGGGGGTAAATCGGAATGAGCAGTTCTTC.

V usage is TRBV13 and J usage is TRBJ2-7; TRBD1 aligns across 7 bases. Germline trimming cut 3 bases from V and 6 bases from J; bases unmatched to any gene: 11. The CDR3 runs to 15 residues. Germline V gene data show CDR1 as PRHDT and CDR2 as FYEKMQ (reference sequence). The CDR3 bases are TGTGCCAGCAGCTTCACGGGCCGGGACAGAGTCGAGCAGTACTTC. Translating it yields CASSFTGRDRVEQYF.

This clonotype was recorded at least ten times. V and J are TRBV4-1 and TRBJ2-7; TRBD2 matches 10 bases. The J segment lost 0 bases and the V segment lost 4 bases, leaving 6 bases of the junction unmatched. Per germline, CDR1 MGHRA and CDR2 YSYEKL. CDR3 length equals 16 residues. The CDR3 region has the DNA TGCGCCAGCAGCCTCTGGCCTAGCGGGAGCTCCTACGAGCAGTACTTC. It is translated as CASSLWPSGSSYEQYF.

There are a few counts of this clonotype. The genes are TRBV7-2 and TRBJ2-7; the match to TRBD2 covers 12 bases. This CDR3 region has 16 residues. CDR1 is SGHTA and CDR2 is FQGNSA in the germline V gene. The junction had 8 bases not matched to a gene; V was cut back by 1 base and J by 7 bases. The CDR3 protein is CASSLVRLAGASEQYF. The CDR3 DNA sequence: TGTGCCAGCAGCTTAGTGCGACTAGCGGGAGCCTCGGAGCAGTACTTC.

This clonotype came up many times. The chain joins TRBV27 to TRBJ2-5, with 9 bases identical to TRBD1. Per germline, CDR1 MNHEY and CDR2 SMNVEV (reference sequence). The CDR3 length is 15 residues. Trimming at V came to 5 bases and at J to 4 bases, leaving 8 bases not matched to a gene. The CDR3 DNA follows: TGTGCCAGCAGTGCGACAGGGGGTAGCGGAGAGACCCAGTACTTC. Residues: CASSATGGSGETQYF.

Remarks on this clonotype: A much larger clone differs from this one at a single base, so this may be a read error. This chain links TRBV27 with TRBJ1-1; D gene uncertain. The V gene's germline CDR1 is MNHEY and CDR2 SMNVEV (reference sequence). V was shortened by 4 bases and J by 0 bases, with 12 bases between the two germline ends. The CDR3 consists of 15 residues. The CDR3: CASSSSAVMNTEAFF. In DNA, the CDR3 is TGTGCCAGCAGTTCATCGGCAGTAATGAACACTGAAGCTTTCTTT.

This clonotype showed up many times. The chain is built from TRBV14 and TRBJ2-3; D ambiguous. Trimming removed 3 bases from V and 7 bases from J, with 5 bases in between. The CDR3 runs 11 residues. CDR1 and CDR2 from the germline V gene are SGHDN and FVKESK. The CDR3 DNA reads TGTGCCAGCAGCCACACTTATACGCAGTATTTT. Residues: CASSHTYTQYF.

This clonotype was seen repeatedly, ten times or more. The chain links TRBV6-9 to TRBJ1-2; no clear D gene. The V and J ends lost 3 bases and 2 bases respectively, with 22 bases between them. The germline gives CDR1 MNHGY, CDR2 SVAAGI. There are 18 residues in the CDR3. In DNA form, the CDR3 reads TGTGCCAGCAGTTACGGTAGGGTTCGGACCGACCGAAACTATGGCTACACCTTC. Translation: CASSYGRVRTDRNYGYTF.

The table lists this clonotype with many counts. The chain carries TRBV5-6 and TRBJ1-2; TRBD1 aligns across 7 bases. Losses at the gene ends were 2 bases for V and 6 bases for J; bases not matched to a gene: 4. Germline values: CDR1 SGHDT, CDR2 YYEEEE. This CDR3 has 13 amino acids. The CDR3 DNA sequence: TGTGCCAGCAGCTTTCAGGGGGGCAATGGCTACACCTTC. Its protein is CASSFQGGNGYTF.

This clonotype was recorded many times. The V gene is TRBV27, the J gene TRBJ1-6; 9 nucleotides align to TRBD1. Trimming took 0 bases from V and 11 from J; bases not matched to a gene: 5. CDR3 size: 15 residues. Germline assignment: CDR1 MNHEY and CDR2 SMNVEV (reference sequence). The DNA of the CDR3 is TGTGCCAGCAGTTTATCCGGGACAGGGAAGACACCCCTCCACTTT. Protein sequence: CASSLSGTGKTPLHF.

This clonotype was seen only a few times. V usage is TRBV9 and J usage is TRBJ1-6; D gene ambiguous. Trimming shortened V by 4 bases and J by 10 bases, and 12 bases separated the two germline ends. The germline CDR1 and CDR2 sequences are SGDLS and YYNGEE. CDR3 length equals 13 residues. The DNA for the CDR3 is TGTGCCAGCAGCCGTGGACTGGAATCACCCCTCCACTTT. This encodes CASSRGLESPLHF.

This chain joins TRBV5-1 and TRBJ2-7, with D perhaps matching TRBD1 (6 bases). The CDR3 spans 13 residues. Between the trimmed V and J ends, which lost 4 bases and 5 bases, there was a span of 13 bases. Germline CDR1 reads SGHRS; CDR2 reads YFSETQ. This CDR3 is CASSQLGQNEQYF. The CDR3 DNA is TGCGCCAGCAGCCAACTAGGACAGAACGAGCAGTACTTC.

This clonotype was recorded at least ten times. This sequence joins TRBV2 and TRBJ2-7, with a weak D call TRBD1 (7 bases). This CDR3 is 15 amino acids long. Germline CDR1 and CDR2: SNHLY and FYNNEI. Trimming pared 3 bases from V and 0 bases from J, leaving 12 bases between. In nucleotides, the CDR3 is TGTGCCAGCAGTGAGGCGGGACAGATCTCCTACGAGCAGTACTTC. Translation: CASSEAGQISYEQYF. Full variable domain (remainder filled in from reference TRBV2 and TRBJ2-7): EPEVTQTPSHQVTQMGQEVILRCVPISNHLYFYWYRQILGQKVEFLVSFYNNEISEKSEIFDDQFSVERPDGSNFTLKIRSTKLEDSAMYFCASSEAGQISYEQYFGPGTRLTVT.